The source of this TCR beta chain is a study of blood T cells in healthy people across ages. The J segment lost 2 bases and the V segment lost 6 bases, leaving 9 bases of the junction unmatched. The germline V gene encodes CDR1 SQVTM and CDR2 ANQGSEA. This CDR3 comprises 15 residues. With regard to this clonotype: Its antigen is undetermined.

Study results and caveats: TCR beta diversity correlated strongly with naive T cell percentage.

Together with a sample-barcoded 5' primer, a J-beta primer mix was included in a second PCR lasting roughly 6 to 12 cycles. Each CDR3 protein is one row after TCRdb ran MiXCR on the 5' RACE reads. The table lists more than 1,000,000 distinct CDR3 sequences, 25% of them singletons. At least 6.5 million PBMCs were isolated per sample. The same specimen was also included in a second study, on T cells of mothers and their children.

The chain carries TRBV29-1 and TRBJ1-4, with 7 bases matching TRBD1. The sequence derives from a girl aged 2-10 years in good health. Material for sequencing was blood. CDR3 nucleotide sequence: TGCAGCGTCTCAACCCCGGGACAGACTAATGAAAAACTGTTTTTT. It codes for CSVSTPGQTNEKLFF.